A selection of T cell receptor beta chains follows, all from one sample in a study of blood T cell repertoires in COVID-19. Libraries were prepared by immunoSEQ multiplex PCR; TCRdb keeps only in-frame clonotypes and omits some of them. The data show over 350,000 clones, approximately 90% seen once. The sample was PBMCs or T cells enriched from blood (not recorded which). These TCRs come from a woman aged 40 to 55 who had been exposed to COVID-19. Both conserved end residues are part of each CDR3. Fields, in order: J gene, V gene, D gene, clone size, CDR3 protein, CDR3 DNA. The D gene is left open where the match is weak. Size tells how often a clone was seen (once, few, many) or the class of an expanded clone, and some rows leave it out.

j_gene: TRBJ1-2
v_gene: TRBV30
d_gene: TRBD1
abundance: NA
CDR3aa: CAWSVSGGGGYTF
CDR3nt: TGTGCCTGGAGTGTCTCAGGGGGCGGTGGCTACACCTTC

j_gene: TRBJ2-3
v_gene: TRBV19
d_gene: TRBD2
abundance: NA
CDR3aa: CASSIRAGGADTQYF
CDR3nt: TGTGCCAGTAGTATACGAGCGGGAGGCGCAGATACGCAGTATTTT

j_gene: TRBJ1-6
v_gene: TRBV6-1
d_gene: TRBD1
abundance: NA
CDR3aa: CASSEATGVASPLHF
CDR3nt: TGTGCCAGCAGTGAAGCGACAGGGGTTGCATCACCCCTCCACTTT

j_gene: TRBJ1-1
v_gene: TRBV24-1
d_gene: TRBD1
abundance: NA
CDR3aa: CATSDRGQGDTEAFF
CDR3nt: TGTGCCACCAGTGACCGTGGACAGGGAGACACTGAAGCTTTCTTT

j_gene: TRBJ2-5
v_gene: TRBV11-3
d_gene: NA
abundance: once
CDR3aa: CASSLVAGGNQYF
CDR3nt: TGTGCCAGCAGCTTAGTGGCCGGGGGTAACCAGTACTTC

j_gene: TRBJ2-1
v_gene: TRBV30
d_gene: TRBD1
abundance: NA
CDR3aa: CAWQGASYNEQFF
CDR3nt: TGTGCCTGGCAGGGGGCTAGCTACAATGAGCAGTTCTTC

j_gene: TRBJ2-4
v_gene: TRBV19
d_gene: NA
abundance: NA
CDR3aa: CASSPELLAKNIQYF
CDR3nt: TGTGCCAGTAGTCCCGAACTGCTAGCCAAAAACATTCAGTACTTC

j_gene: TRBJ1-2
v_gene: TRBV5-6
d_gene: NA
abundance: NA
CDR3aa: CASTLGGAAMLGYTF
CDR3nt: TGTGCCAGCACCTTAGGCGGAGCGGCTATGTTAGGCTACACCTTC

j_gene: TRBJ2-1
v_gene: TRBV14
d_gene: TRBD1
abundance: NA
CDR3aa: CASSPTSGTGNEQFF
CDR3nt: TGTGCCAGCAGCCCGACTTCCGGGACAGGGAACGAGCAGTTCTTC

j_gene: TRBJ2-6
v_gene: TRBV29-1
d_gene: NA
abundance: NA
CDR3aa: CSVQSGANVLTF
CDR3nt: TGCAGCGTACAGTCTGGGGCCAACGTCCTGACTTTC

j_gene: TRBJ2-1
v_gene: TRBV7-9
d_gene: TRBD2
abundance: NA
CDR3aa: CASSLGGGREFF
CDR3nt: TGTGCCAGCAGCTTAGGTGGGGGGAGGGAGTTCTTC

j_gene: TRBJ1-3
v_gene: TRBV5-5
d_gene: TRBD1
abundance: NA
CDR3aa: CASSVGTGGNGNTIYF
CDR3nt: TGTGCCAGCAGCGTGGGGACAGGGGGCAATGGAAACACCATATATTTT

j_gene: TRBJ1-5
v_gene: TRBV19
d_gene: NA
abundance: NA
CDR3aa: CASRTGTLYNQPQHF
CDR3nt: TGTGCCAGTAGGACCGGGACACTCTACAATCAGCCCCAGCATTTT

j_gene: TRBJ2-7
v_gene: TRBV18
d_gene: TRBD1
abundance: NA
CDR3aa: CASSPQGVPYEQYF
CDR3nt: TGTGCCAGCTCACCCCAGGGGGTTCCCTACGAGCAGTACTTC

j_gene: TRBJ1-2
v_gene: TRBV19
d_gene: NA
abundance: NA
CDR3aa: CASTQGSLGYTF
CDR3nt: TGTGCCAGTACACAGGGATCTCTCGGCTACACCTTC

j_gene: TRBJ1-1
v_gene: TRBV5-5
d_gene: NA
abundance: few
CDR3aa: CASSFGLDRNTEAFF
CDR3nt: TGTGCCAGCAGCTTTGGTTTAGACAGGAACACTGAAGCTTTCTTT

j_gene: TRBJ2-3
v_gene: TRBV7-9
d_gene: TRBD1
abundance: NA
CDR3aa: CASSTRGRQDTQYF
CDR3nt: TGTGCCAGCAGCACCAGGGGGCGCCAAGATACGCAGTATTTT

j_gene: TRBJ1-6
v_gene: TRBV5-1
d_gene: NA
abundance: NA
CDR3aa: CASSYGDSPLHF
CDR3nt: TGCGCCAGCAGCTACGGGGATTCACCCCTCCACTTT

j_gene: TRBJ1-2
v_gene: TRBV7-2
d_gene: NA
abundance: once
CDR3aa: CASSFGGTNYGYTF
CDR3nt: TGTGCCAGCAGCTTCGGCGGAACTAACTATGGCTACACCTTC

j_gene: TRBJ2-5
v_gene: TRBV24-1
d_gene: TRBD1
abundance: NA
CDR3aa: CATSDPGQGIETQYF
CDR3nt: TGTGCCACCAGTGACCCGGGACAGGGGATAGAGACCCAGTACTTC

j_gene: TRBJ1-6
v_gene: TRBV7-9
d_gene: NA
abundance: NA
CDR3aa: CASSPTQVGSPLHF
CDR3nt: TGTGCCAGCAGCCCCACGCAGGTCGGTTCACCCCTCCACTTT

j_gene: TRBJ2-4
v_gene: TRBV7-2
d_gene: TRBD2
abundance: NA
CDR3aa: CASGTSHIQYF
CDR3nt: TGTGCCAGCGGGACTAGTCACATTCAGTACTTC

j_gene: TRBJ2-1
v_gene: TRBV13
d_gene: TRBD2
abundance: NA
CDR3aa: CASRIGLAGDEQFF
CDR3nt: TGTGCCAGCAGGATAGGTCTAGCGGGCGATGAGCAGTTCTTC

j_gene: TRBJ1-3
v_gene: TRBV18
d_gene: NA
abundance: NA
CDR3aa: CASSPPGTYSSGNTIYF
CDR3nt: TGTGCCAGCTCACCACCTGGTACCTATAGCTCTGGAAACACCATATATTTT

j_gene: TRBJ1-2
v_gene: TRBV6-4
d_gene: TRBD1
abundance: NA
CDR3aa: CASSDRQGDGYTF
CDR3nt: TGTGCCAGCAGTGACCGACAGGGGGACGGCTACACCTTC

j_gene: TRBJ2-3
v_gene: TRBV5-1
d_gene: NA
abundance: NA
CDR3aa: CASSRIADSTDTQYF
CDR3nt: TGCGCCAGCAGTCGTATAGCGGATAGCACAGATACGCAGTATTTT

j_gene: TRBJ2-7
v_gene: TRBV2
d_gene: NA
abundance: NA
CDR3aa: CASSESTGVSYEQYF
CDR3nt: TGTGCCAGCAGTGAATCGACAGGAGTCTCCTACGAGCAGTACTTC

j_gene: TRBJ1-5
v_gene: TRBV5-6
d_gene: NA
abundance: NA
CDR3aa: CASSLWTLSNQPQHF
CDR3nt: TGTGCCAGCAGCTTGTGGACACTTAGCAATCAGCCCCAGCATTTT

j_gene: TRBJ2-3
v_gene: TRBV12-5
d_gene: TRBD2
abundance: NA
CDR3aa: CASGLASGRATDTQYF
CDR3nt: TGTGCTAGTGGTTTGGCCAGCGGGAGGGCCACAGATACGCAGTATTTT

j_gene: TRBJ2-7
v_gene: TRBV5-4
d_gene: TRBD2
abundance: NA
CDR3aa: CASSGTSGVEQYF
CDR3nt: TGTGCCAGCAGCGGGACTAGTGGGGTCGAGCAGTACTTC

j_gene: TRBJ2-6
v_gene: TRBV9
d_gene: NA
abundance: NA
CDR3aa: CASSGRLGGDLSGANVLTF
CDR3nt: TGTGCCAGCAGCGGGAGGTTGGGCGGGGATCTCTCTGGGGCCAACGTCCTGACTTTC

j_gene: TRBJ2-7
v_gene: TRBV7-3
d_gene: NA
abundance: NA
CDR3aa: CASSLGGYSSYEQYF
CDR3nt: TGTGCCAGCAGCTTAGGAGGATACAGCTCCTACGAGCAGTACTTC

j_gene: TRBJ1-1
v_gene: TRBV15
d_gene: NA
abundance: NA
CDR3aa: CATSRVVGRSATEAFF
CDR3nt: TGTGCCACCAGCAGAGTGGTAGGCAGGTCGGCCACTGAAGCTTTCTTT

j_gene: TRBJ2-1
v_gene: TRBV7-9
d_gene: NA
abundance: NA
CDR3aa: CASALAGAPLNEQFF
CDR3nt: TGTGCCAGCGCCCTGGCGGGGGCTCCTCTCAATGAGCAGTTCTTC

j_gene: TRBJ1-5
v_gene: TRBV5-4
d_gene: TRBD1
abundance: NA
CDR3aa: CASSSGTVYQPQHF
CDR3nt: TGTGCCAGCAGCTCGGGGACAGTTTATCAGCCCCAGCATTTT

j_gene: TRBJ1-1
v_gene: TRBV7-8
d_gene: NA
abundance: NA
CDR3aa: CASSLVRGNTEAFF
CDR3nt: TGTGCCAGCAGCTTGGTTCGGGGTAACACTGAAGCTTTCTTT

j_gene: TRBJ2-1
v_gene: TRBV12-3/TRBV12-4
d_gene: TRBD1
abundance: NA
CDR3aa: CASSYRGRNEQFF
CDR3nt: TGTGCCAGCAGTTACAGGGGTCGGAATGAGCAGTTCTTC